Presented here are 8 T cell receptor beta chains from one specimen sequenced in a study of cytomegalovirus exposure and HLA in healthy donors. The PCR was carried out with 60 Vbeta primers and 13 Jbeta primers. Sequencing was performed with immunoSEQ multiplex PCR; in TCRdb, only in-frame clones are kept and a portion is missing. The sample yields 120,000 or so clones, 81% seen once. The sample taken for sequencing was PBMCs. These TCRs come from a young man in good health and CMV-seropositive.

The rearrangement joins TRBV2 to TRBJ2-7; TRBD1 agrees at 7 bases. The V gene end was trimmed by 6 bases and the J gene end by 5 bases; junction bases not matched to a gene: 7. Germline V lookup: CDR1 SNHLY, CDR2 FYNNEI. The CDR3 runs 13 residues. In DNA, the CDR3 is TGTGCCAGCAGGGGACAGATTAATAACGAGCAGTACTTC. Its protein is CASRGQINNEQYF. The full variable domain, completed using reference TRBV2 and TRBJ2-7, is EPEVTQTPSHQVTQMGQEVILRCVPISNHLYFYWYRQILGQKVEFLVSFYNNEISEKSEIFDDQFSVERPDGSNFTLKIRSTKLEDSAMYFCASRGQINNEQYFGPGTRLTVT.

In nucleotides, the CDR3 is TGTGCCAGCAAGGGGGGGGACAGGGATGAAAAACTGTTTTTT. It is translated as CASKGGDRDEKLFF. The V and J genes are TRBV2 and TRBJ1-4; 9 bases agree with TRBD1. The CDR3 has 14 residues. With 7 bases clipped from V and 6 bases from J, the junction kept 6 bases outside the gene matches. Germline V CDR1 and CDR2: SNHLY, FYNNEI.

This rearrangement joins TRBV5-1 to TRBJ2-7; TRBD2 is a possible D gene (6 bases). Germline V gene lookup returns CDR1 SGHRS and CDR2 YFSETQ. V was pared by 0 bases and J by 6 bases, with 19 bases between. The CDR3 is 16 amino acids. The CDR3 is CASSLAAGTNLGEQYF. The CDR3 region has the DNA TGCGCCAGCAGCTTGGCTGCGGGGACGAACCTCGGCGAGCAGTACTTC. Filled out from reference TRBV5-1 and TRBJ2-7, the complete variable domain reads KAGVTQTPRYLIKTRGQQVTLSCSPISGHRSVSWYQQTPGQGLQFLFEYFSETQRNKGNFPGRFSGRQFSNSRSEMNVSTLELGDSALYLCASSLAAGTNLGEQYFGPGTRLTVT.

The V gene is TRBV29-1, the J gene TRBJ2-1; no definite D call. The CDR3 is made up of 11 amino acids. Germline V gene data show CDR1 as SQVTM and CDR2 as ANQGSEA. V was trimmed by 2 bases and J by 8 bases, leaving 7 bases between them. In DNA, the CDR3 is TGCAGCGTTGAAACCCGGGATGAGCAGTTCTTC. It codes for CSVETRDEQFF.

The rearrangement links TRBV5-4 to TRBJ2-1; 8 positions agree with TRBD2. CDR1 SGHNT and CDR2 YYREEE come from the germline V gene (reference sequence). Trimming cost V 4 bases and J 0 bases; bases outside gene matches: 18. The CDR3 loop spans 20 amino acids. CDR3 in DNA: TGTGCCAGCAGCCCCCGACCCGGACCTGGCGGGAGGACCTCCTACAATGAGCAGTTCTTC. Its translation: CASSPRPGPGGRTSYNEQFF.

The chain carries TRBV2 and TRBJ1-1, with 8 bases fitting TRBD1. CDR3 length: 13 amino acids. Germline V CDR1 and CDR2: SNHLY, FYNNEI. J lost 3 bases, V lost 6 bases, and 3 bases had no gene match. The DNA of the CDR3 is TGTGCCAGCAGCTACAGGGGGGACACTGAAGCTTTCTTT. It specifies CASSYRGDTEAFF. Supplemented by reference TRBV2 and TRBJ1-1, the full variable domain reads EPEVTQTPSHQVTQMGQEVILRCVPISNHLYFYWYRQILGQKVEFLVSFYNNEISEKSEIFDDQFSVERPDGSNFTLKIRSTKLEDSAMYFCASSYRGDTEAFFGQGTRLTVV.

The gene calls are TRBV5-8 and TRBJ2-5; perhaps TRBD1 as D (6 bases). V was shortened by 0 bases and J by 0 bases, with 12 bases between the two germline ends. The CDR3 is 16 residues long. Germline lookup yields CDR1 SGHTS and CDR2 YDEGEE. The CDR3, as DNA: TGTGCCAGCAGCTTGGGGCAGGGGACGTACCAAGAGACCCAGTACTTC. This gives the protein CASSLGQGTYQETQYF.

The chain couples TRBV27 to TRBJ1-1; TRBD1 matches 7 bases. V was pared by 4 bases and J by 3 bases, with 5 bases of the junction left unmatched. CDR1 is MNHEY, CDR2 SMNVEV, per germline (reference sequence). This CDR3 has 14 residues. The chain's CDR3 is CASSYRGGDTEAFF. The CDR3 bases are TGTGCCAGCAGTTACAGGGGCGGGGACACTGAAGCTTTCTTT.